Presented here are 13 T cell receptor beta chains from one specimen sequenced in a study of early T cells in non-severe SARS-CoV-2 infection. Each CDR3 protein gets one entry after TCRdb re-called the 5' RACE reads with MiXCR. The sample lists some 57,000 distinct CDR3 sequences, roughly 10% occurring once. Sequenced material: whole blood. These receptors were obtained from an adult who was a healthcare worker with PCR-confirmed SARS-CoV-2 infection or an uninfected control (not recorded which).

This clonotype turned up a few times. CDR3 in amino acids: CASSLAGTGEHGYTF. For the CDR3, the DNA is TGTGCCAGCAGTTTAGCGGGGACAGGGGAGCACGGCTACACCTTC. This rearrangement joins TRBV12-3 or TRBV12-4 to TRBJ1-2; 10 positions agree with TRBD1. The trim removed 0 bases at V and 8 bases at J, leaving 6 bases unmatched. This CDR3 has 15 residues.

This clonotype was recorded a few times. V usage is TRBV7-9 and J usage is TRBJ1-1, with D perhaps TRBD1 (6 bases). Trimming pared 8 bases from V and 4 bases from J, leaving 11 bases between. Germline V lookup: CDR1 SEHNR, CDR2 FQNEAQ (reference sequence). This CDR3 comprises 12 residues. The CDR3 here is CASGLGGTEAFF. The CDR3 DNA follows: TGTGCCAGCGGTTTAGGGGGCACTGAAGCTTTCTTT.

Many counts were recorded for this clonotype. The chain is built from TRBV7-2 and TRBJ2-5; possibly TRBD2 for D (6 bases). Trimming took 2 bases from V and 5 from J, leaving 12 bases between them. CDR3 length equals 14 residues. Germline lookup yields CDR1 SGHTA and CDR2 FQGNSA. As DNA, the CDR3 is TGTGCCAGCAGCTTATTGGGGACTGGCGAGACCCAGTACTTC. Its protein is CASSLLGTGETQYF.

This clonotype has ten or more counts. This chain uses TRBV5-6 with TRBJ1-5; tentatively, D is TRBD1 (5 bases). The V gene's germline CDR1 is SGHDT and CDR2 YYEEEE. The CDR3 extends over 15 amino acids. The V end lost 4 bases, the J end lost 1 base, and 12 bases lay between the germline ends. The CDR3 here is CASSLGRISNQPQHF. In DNA form, the CDR3 reads TGTGCCAGCAGCCTGGGACGGATAAGCAATCAGCCCCAGCATTTT.

This clonotype was counted at least ten times. The V and J genes are TRBV5-1 and TRBJ1-4, with D perhaps matching TRBD1 (5 bases). This CDR3 contains 18 residues. The V end was cut by 3 bases, the J end by 5 bases, with 23 bases between. Germline CDR1 reads SGHRS; CDR2 reads YFSETQ. CDR3 in DNA: TGCGCCAGCAGCTATGGACTAGCGGGGCCCCGCATAAATGAAAAACTGTTTTTT. The encoded protein is CASSYGLAGPRINEKLFF.

The CDR3 DNA reads TGTGCCACCAGCAGAGATCTGGCTCCTAGCACAGATACGCAGTATTTT. Its protein is CATSRDLAPSTDTQYF. V gene TRBV15 combines with J gene TRBJ2-3; D ambiguous. Per germline, CDR1 LNHNV and CDR2 YYDKDF (reference sequence). V shed 0 bases and J shed 0 bases, with 10 bases lying between them. The CDR3 runs 16 residues.

This clonotype was seen a handful of times. The V and J genes are TRBV20-1 and TRBJ1-2; D unclear. Trimming left V 4 bases short and J 3 bases short, with 9 bases between. The CDR3 covers 12 residues. Germline V gene lookup returns CDR1 DFQATT and CDR2 SNEGSKA (reference sequence). CDR3 in amino acids: CSATREDYGYTF. The CDR3 nucleotides are TGCAGTGCTACCCGGGAGGACTATGGCTACACCTTC.

This clonotype was seen at least ten times. The CDR3 reads CASGGSPNTEAFF. CDR3 DNA sequence: TGTGCCAGCGGGGGTAGTCCGAACACTGAAGCTTTCTTT. The chain joins TRBV6-6 to TRBJ1-1; D may be TRBD1 (5 bases). Trimming removed 8 bases from V and 1 base from J, with 11 bases in between. CDR1 is MNHNY, CDR2 SVGAGI, per germline (reference sequence). CDR3 length: 13 residues.

This clonotype was seen only a few times. This rearrangement joins TRBV6-2 or TRBV6-3 to TRBJ1-5; tentative D call: TRBD1 (6 bases). V shed 4 bases and J shed 7 bases, with 14 bases lying between them. This CDR3 is built from 14 residues. The germline V gene encodes CDR1 MNHEY and CDR2 SVGEGT. CDR3 protein: CASSWGQGIQPQHF. In DNA, the CDR3 is TGTGCCAGCAGTTGGGGGCAGGGGATACAGCCCCAGCATTTT.

The rearrangement joins TRBV9 to TRBJ2-2, with D possibly matching TRBD1 (5 bases). V was shortened by 3 bases and J by 2 bases, with 17 bases between the two germline ends. Germline V gene data show CDR1 as SGDLS and CDR2 as YYNGEE. This CDR3 region has 17 residues. CDR3 nucleotide sequence: TGTGCCAGCAGCGCCGTCGACAGCCTAGGTAACACCGGGGAGCTGTTTTTT. Translated: CASSAVDSLGNTGELFF.

This clonotype has ten or more counts. The J gene is TRBJ2-7, the V gene TRBV7-6; D gene unclear. Germline V gene sequence: CDR1 SGHVS, CDR2 FNYEAQ. V was pared by 1 base and J by 1 base, with 8 bases between. This CDR3 comprises 14 residues. CDR3 coding DNA: TGTGCCAGCAGCTTAGAAACAGAATCCTACGAGCAGTACTTC. Translated: CASSLETESYEQYF.

This clonotype was seen a few times. V usage is TRBV7-3 and J usage is TRBJ2-3; a weak D match, TRBD2 (5 bases). V was trimmed by 4 bases and J by 1 base, leaving 27 bases between them. Germline V gene lookup returns CDR1 SGHTA and CDR2 FQGTGA. There are 20 residues in the CDR3. CDR3 bases: TGTGCCAGCAGCTCCCCGACGTCGGCTAGTGCGATCGGGGGCACAGATACGCAGTATTTT. This encodes CASSSPTSASAIGGTDTQYF.

This clonotype came up a few times. This chain links TRBV15 with TRBJ2-1, with no clear D. The CDR3 has 14 amino acids. V lost 0 bases and J 6 bases, leaving 9 bases between the germline ends. Per the germline V gene, CDR1 is LNHNV and CDR2 is YYDKDF (reference sequence). The CDR3 DNA reads TGTGCCACCAGCAGAGATCTTGGCAGCAATGAGCAGTTCTTC. Protein product: CATSRDLGSNEQFF. The variable domain in full, completed from reference TRBV15 and TRBJ2-1, reads DAMVIQNPRYQVTQFGKPVTLSCSQTLNHNVMYWYQQKSSQAPKLLFHYYDKDFNNEADTPDNFQSRRPNTSFCFLDIRSPGLGDTAMYLCATSRDLGSNEQFFGPGTRLTVL.